This TCR beta chain was documented in a study of shared clonotypes between healthy human individuals. As for the study in general: The cohort comprised a couple of women and a few men. Their ages spanned 18 to 49 years.

Methods used by the authors: Owing to the provision of junction-only sequences devoid of quality scores by immunoSEQ, filtering differed. Measured with immunoSEQ multiplex PCR; TCRdb has only the in-frame clones, and not every one. V and J calls and clone size come straight from that table; D and trimming were deduced from the DNA. The table has around 2.1 million clones, about 92% seen once; the top ten hold 1.5% to 2%. Germline V gene data show CDR1 as SGHRS and CDR2 as YFSETQ. The CDR3 contains 16 residues. V was shortened by 0 bases and J by 4 bases, with 16 bases between the two germline ends. Naive CD8 populations comprised CD45RO-negative cells positively selected for CCR7, excluding terminally differentiated effector memory CD45RA+ cells.

The clonotype originates from a man between 18 and 35 years old in good health. Some clones in this sample may be carry-over from other donors' samples. Sequenced input: naive CD8+ T cells from PBMCs. The rearrangement uses TRBV5-1 and TRBJ1-1, with D tentatively TRBD1 (5 bases). CDR3 in DNA: TGCGCCAGCAGCTTGGACCTTCCTACCGGGGGCACTGAAGCTTTCTTT. The encoded protein is CASSLDLPTGGTEAFF.